These 25 T cell receptor beta chains came from one sample sequenced in a study of T cells in Graves' hyperthyroidism and ophthalmopathy. It was RNA transcripts that yielded the amplified TCR beta CDR3 regions. Using the HTBI primer set, a first-round RT-PCR was run on the TCR CDR3. TCRdb independently ran MiXCR on the multiplex PCR reads; one entry per CDR3 protein. Of 600,000 to 700,000 distinct CDR3 sequences detected, roughly 46% appear once; the ten largest clones hold under 8.5%. Sequenced sample: peripheral blood or thyroid tissue (not recorded which). The receptors were sampled from an adult man with Graves' disease, either hyperthyroidism or ophthalmopathy (not recorded which).

This sequence joins TRBV29-1 and TRBJ1-1; D remains unclear. CDR1 is SQVTM and CDR2 is ANQGSEA in the germline V gene. The CDR3 runs to 10 residues. With 8 bases removed from V and 4 bases from J, the gap between germline ends came to 8 bases. This CDR3 reads CSPRATEAFF. The CDR3, as DNA: TGCAGCCCCCGGGCCACTGAAGCTTTCTTT. The full variable domain, completed using reference TRBV29-1 and TRBJ1-1, is SAVISQKPSRDICQRGTSLTIQCQVDSQVTMMFWYRQQPGQSLTLIATANQGSEATYESGFVIDKFPISRPNLTFSTLTVSNMSPEDSSIYLCSPRATEAFFGQGTRLTVV.

The gene calls are TRBV4-2 and TRBJ1-5; no clear D. The CDR3 totals 13 residues. V lost 1 base, J lost 4 bases, and 5 bases lay in between. The germline V gene has CDR1 LGHNA and CDR2 YNFKEQ. CDR3 in amino acids: CASSQGENQPQHF. DNA of the CDR3: TGTGCCAGCAGCCAAGGTGAGAATCAGCCCCAGCATTTT.

This clonotype appeared many times. The rearrangement joins TRBV29-1 to TRBJ1-1, with a weak D call TRBD1 (6 bases). Trimming cost V 6 bases and J 3 bases, with 20 bases left between them. CDR1 SQVTM and CDR2 ANQGSEA come from the germline V gene. The CDR3 contains 15 residues. The CDR3 sequence is CSVGEPGQRHTEAFF. The CDR3 region has the DNA TGCAGCGTGGGGGAACCGGGACAAAGGCACACTGAAGCTTTCTTT.

The V and J genes are TRBV29-1 and TRBJ1-5; the match to TRBD1 covers 10 bases. With V trimmed by 6 bases and J by 4 bases, 6 bases remained unmatched. CDR1 and CDR2 (germline): SQVTM, ANQGSEA. The CDR3 loop spans 14 amino acids. The DNA for the CDR3 is TGCAGCGTCGTAGACAGGGGGCCTAATCAGCCCCAGCATTTT. Its translation is CSVVDRGPNQPQHF.

The rearrangement uses TRBV5-4 and TRBJ1-4; the match to TRBD1 covers 7 bases. Germline V CDR1 and CDR2: SGHNT, YYREEE (reference sequence). This CDR3 spans 15 amino acids. With 4 bases clipped from V and 8 bases from J, the junction kept 11 bases outside the gene matches. The CDR3 DNA reads as TGTGCCAGCAGCATCCAAACAGGGGCAGAAGAAAAACTGTTTTTT. It specifies CASSIQTGAEEKLFF.

This clonotype was found many times. The chain employs TRBV11-2 and TRBJ1-6, with 7 bases matching TRBD1. With V trimmed by 1 base and J by 13 bases, 10 bases remained unmatched. The CDR3 totals 15 residues. Germline V lookup: CDR1 SGHAT, CDR2 FQNNGV. Written as DNA, the CDR3 is TGTGCCAGCAGCTTAGTGGGAGGGGGCGTCACCCCCCTCCACTTT. Translating gives CASSLVGGGVTPLHF.

The count of this clonotype is one. The V call is TRBV7-9, the J call TRBJ2-7; maybe TRBD2 (6 bases). Trimming took 3 bases from V and 1 from J, leaving 10 bases between them. The CDR3 totals 14 residues. In germline, CDR1 is SEHNR, CDR2 FQNEAQ (reference sequence). The CDR3 nucleotides are TGTGCCAGCAGCTTCCCGGGGGATTCCTACGAGCAGTACTTC. Residues: CASSFPGDSYEQYF.

The chain uses TRBV10-3 and TRBJ1-6, with TRBD1 as a possible D gene (5 bases). CDR1 is ENHRY, CDR2 SYGVKD, per germline. The CDR3 has 15 residues. V shed 11 bases and J shed 8 bases, with 22 bases lying between them. CDR3 nucleotides: TGTGCCTGGAGTGATCGACAGATAGGAGATTCACCCCTCCACTTT. Translating gives CAWSDRQIGDSPLHF.

This clonotype was recorded once. A much more abundant neighbour one base away suggests this may be a read error. The gene calls are TRBV2 and TRBJ1-4; the match to TRBD1 covers 9 bases. The CDR3 loop spans 12 amino acids. Trimming took 4 bases from V and 10 from J; bases not matched to a gene: 1. Germline V gene sequence: CDR1 SNHLY, CDR2 FYNNEI. The CDR3, as DNA: TGTGCCAGCAGTGCGGGACAGGGAAAACTGTTTTTT. Translating it yields CASSAGQGKLFF.

The chain carries TRBV29-1 and TRBJ2-5, with a weak D call TRBD1 (6 bases). This CDR3 contains 14 residues. The germline V gene encodes CDR1 SQVTM and CDR2 ANQGSEA. Trimming cost V 2 bases and J 2 bases, with 12 bases left between them. CDR3 sequence (DNA): TGCAGCGTTGAATCGGGCAGGGGTCAAGAGACCCAGTACTTC. It specifies CSVESGRGQETQYF.

In the case of this clonotype: One end of the junction does not line up with germline, which may come from a read error. The rearrangement uses TRBV5-1 and TRBJ2-7; 10 bases align to TRBD1. There are 14 residues in the CDR3. The germline CDR1 and CDR2 sequences are SGHRS and YFSETQ. The CDR3 sequence: CASSQRGQGSEQYF. Written as DNA, the CDR3 is TGTGCCAGCAGCCAACGGGGACAGGGGTCCGAGCAGTACTTC.

In its sample, this clonotype was seen many times. V and J are TRBV7-2 and TRBJ1-4, with TRBD1 matching over 7 bases. This CDR3 comprises 13 residues. CDR1 SGHTA and CDR2 FQGNSA come from the germline V gene. V trimming: 6 bases; J trimming: 4 bases; junction bases outside the gene matches: 2. CDR3 DNA: TGTGCCAGCAGTGGACAGGTTAATGAAAAACTGTTTTTT. It is translated as CASSGQVNEKLFF.

The rearrangement links TRBV20-1 to TRBJ1-2, with 8 bases aligning to TRBD1. Unmatched junction bases numbered 6, after V lost 0 bases and J lost 0 bases. The CDR3 spans 16 residues. From germline, CDR1 is DFQATT and CDR2 SNEGSKA (reference sequence). CDR3 residues: CSARDGDRPANYGYTF. The CDR3 bases are TGCAGTGCTAGAGATGGGGACAGGCCAGCTAACTATGGCTACACCTTC.

This clonotype was recorded a few times. V and J are TRBV12-3 or TRBV12-4 and TRBJ1-2; 7 nucleotides match TRBD1. Trimming removed 6 bases from V and 12 bases from J; junction bases left unmatched: 13. This CDR3 has 13 amino acids. As DNA, the CDR3 is TGTGCCAGCAGCCAAGTTGGGACAGAGGAACACACCTTC. It codes for CASSQVGTEEHTF.

The rearrangement links TRBV20-1 to TRBJ1-2; D is unresolved. The CDR3 covers 12 residues. Per the germline V gene, CDR1 is DFQATT and CDR2 is SNEGSKA (reference sequence). V was pared by 4 bases and J by 2 bases, with 8 bases between. CDR3 bases: TGCAGTGCTAAGACCGCCAACTATGGCTACACCTTC. Encoded protein: CSAKTANYGYTF.

About this clonotype itself: Germline and junction disagree at one end, which may indicate a read error. CDR3 sequence reads: CASSLTGPDEKLFF. In nucleotides, the CDR3 is TGTGCCAGCAGTCTGACTGGACCGGATGAAAAACTGTTTTTT. This chain uses TRBV10-3 with TRBJ1-4; D unclear. Germline-derived CDR1 and CDR2 are ENHRY and SYGVKD. The CDR3 covers 14 residues.

The chain is built from TRBV5-1 and TRBJ2-5; no firm D call. CDR1 is SGHRS, CDR2 YFSETQ, per germline. CDR3 size: 13 residues. Trimming removed 0 bases at V and 9 bases at J, with 12 bases between. CDR3 loop: CASSLGDRQPQYF. The CDR3, as DNA: TGCGCCAGCAGCTTGGGGGATCGTCAGCCCCAGTACTTC.

This clonotype was recorded a few times. This chain links TRBV7-2 with TRBJ2-2; TRBD2 matches 8 bases. The CDR3 is 15 amino acids. Germline V gene sequence: CDR1 SGHTA, CDR2 FQGNSA. The trim removed 5 bases at V and 4 bases at J, leaving 6 bases unmatched. Here the CDR3 reads CASSRGGQGTGELFF. The DNA of the CDR3 is TGTGCCAGCAGCCGGGGGGGCCAGGGCACCGGGGAGCTGTTTTTT.

The gene calls are TRBV12-3 or TRBV12-4 and TRBJ1-1, with D uncertain. Trimming removed 7 bases at V and 1 base at J, with 7 bases between. The CDR3 consists of 12 residues. CDR3 in DNA: TGTGCCAGCATGCGTTGGAACACTGAAGCTTTCTTT. Translating it yields CASMRWNTEAFF.

The rearrangement links TRBV7-9 to TRBJ2-5, with 7 bases fitting TRBD1. Trimming removed 5 bases from V and 4 bases from J; junction bases left unmatched: 10. Germline-derived CDR1 and CDR2 are SEHNR and FQNEAQ (reference sequence). This CDR3 contains 15 residues. The chain's CDR3 is CASSVVDGTAETQYF. CDR3 sequence (DNA): TGTGCCAGCAGCGTTGTCGACGGGACAGCAGAGACCCAGTACTTC.

The chain joins TRBV19 to TRBJ2-1, with D unresolved. V lost 3 bases to trimming and J lost 9 bases, with 18 bases between them. The CDR3 totals 15 residues. Germline values: CDR1 LNHDA, CDR2 SQIVND (reference sequence). The CDR3 loop is CASSITATRPTEQFF. CDR3 nucleotide sequence: TGTGCCAGTAGTATTACGGCTACCCGCCCAACTGAGCAGTTCTTC.

This clonotype has just one count. V is TRBV2 and J is TRBJ1-4; 10 bases fit TRBD1. The CDR3 has 13 residues. Germline values: CDR1 SNHLY, CDR2 FYNNEI. The V gene end was trimmed by 8 bases and the J gene end by 8 bases; junction bases not matched to a gene: 5. CDR3: CASVTTGGEKLFF. As DNA, the CDR3 is TGTGCCAGCGTAACGACAGGGGGCGAAAAACTGTTTTTT. Filled out from reference TRBV2 and TRBJ1-4, the complete variable domain reads EPEVTQTPSHQVTQMGQEVILRCVPISNHLYFYWYRQILGQKVEFLVSFYNNEISEKSEIFDDQFSVERPDGSNFTLKIRSTKLEDSAMYFCASVTTGGEKLFFGSGTQLSVL.

This clonotype appeared many times. The V and J genes are TRBV15 and TRBJ1-2; 11 nucleotides align to TRBD1. Germline V gene sequence: CDR1 LNHNV, CDR2 YYDKDF (reference sequence). The CDR3 length is 13 residues. The trim removed 3 bases at V and 7 bases at J, leaving 1 base unmatched. The CDR3 DNA follows: TGTGCCACCAGCAGGGGGACAGGGGGTGGCTACACCTTC. Translation: CATSRGTGGGYTF.

The chain couples TRBV12-3 or TRBV12-4 to TRBJ2-7; no reliable D call. V shed 6 bases and J shed 6 bases, with 18 bases lying between them. CDR3 length equals 14 residues. The CDR3 region is CASSHTNRRAEQYF. The CDR3, as DNA: TGTGCCAGCAGCCATACGAATAGGAGAGCCGAGCAGTACTTC.

This clonotype was seen a handful of times. The chain has TRBV7-9 and TRBJ1-4, with 8 nucleotides matching TRBD1. The germline CDR1 and CDR2 sequences are SEHNR and FQNEAQ (reference sequence). CDR3 length: 15 residues. V lost 5 bases, J lost 8 bases, and 10 bases stayed unmatched. CDR3 region: CASSPAGTGYEKLFF. CDR3 nucleotide sequence: TGTGCCAGCAGCCCAGCCGGGACAGGTTACGAAAAACTGTTTTTT.